Listed below are T cell receptor beta chains from one sample, sequenced in a study of identical twins. TCRdb passed the 5' RACE reads through MiXCR, listing each CDR3 protein once. Of 1.5 million to 2 million distinct CDR3 sequences listed, around 29% are singletons. Input material: cord blood. Receptor source: a newborn girl in good health. Both conserved end residues are part of each CDR3. A D gene is named only where the DNA matches it firmly. Clone size appears in some rows only: once, few, many, or a class for an expanded clone.

>TRBV27|TRBD1|TRBJ2-4|17|.
CASAPGQGFLAKNIQYF
TGTGCCAGCGCGCCGGGACAGGGTTTTCTAGCCAAAAACATTCAGTACTTC
>TRBV12-3/TRBV12-4|TRBD2|TRBJ2-7|15|.
CASSLTSGRRGGQYF
TGTGCCAGCAGCCTAACTAGCGGGAGAAGAGGAGGGCAGTACTTC
>TRBV7-8|.|TRBJ2-3|13|.
CASIQWGKDTQYF
TGTGCCAGCATCCAATGGGGCAAAGATACGCAGTATTTT
>TRBV12-3/TRBV12-4|TRBD2|TRBJ2-7|13|.
CASSHGLAYEQYF
TGTGCCAGCAGTCACGGACTAGCCTACGAGCAGTACTTC
>TRBV28|TRBD1|TRBJ1-1|17|.
CASSLYRQGRLNTEAFF
TGTGCCAGCAGTTTATATCGACAGGGACGTCTGAACACTGAAGCTTTCTTT
>TRBV5-1|.|TRBJ1-2|16|few
CASSHLRTEGYYGYTF
TGCGCCAGCAGCCACCTCCGGACAGAGGGCTACTATGGCTACACCTTC
>TRBV6-5|TRBD1|TRBJ1-6|13|.
CASRQGVGSPLHF
TGTGCCAGCAGACAGGGGGTAGGGTCACCCCTCCACTTT
>TRBV5-6|TRBD1|TRBJ2-1|17|.
CASSLGDRIDLYNEQFF
TGTGCCAGCAGCTTGGGGGACAGAATAGATCTTTACAATGAGCAGTTCTTC
>TRBV2|.|TRBJ2-7|14|.
CATRSQWAGYEQYF
TGTGCCACCAGATCTCAATGGGCTGGCTACGAGCAGTACTTC
>TRBV21-1|.|TRBJ2-1|13|few
CASSHFDYGEQFF
TGTGCCAGCAGCCATTTTGACTACGGGGAGCAGTTCTTC
>TRBV6-1|TRBD1|TRBJ2-7|14|.
CASNSGQGIYEQYF
TGTGCCAGCAACTCGGGACAGGGGATCTACGAGCAGTACTTC
>TRBV4-1|TRBD2|TRBJ2-1|21|few
CASSQDLRTSGIRSSYNEQFF
TGCGCCAGCAGCCAAGATCTACGGACTAGCGGGATTAGGAGCTCCTACAATGAGCAGTTCTTC
>TRBV20-1|.|TRBJ1-1|12|.
CSASPGGFEAFF
TGCAGTGCTAGCCCGGGAGGGTTTGAAGCTTTCTTT
>TRBV6-1|.|TRBJ1-2|15|few
CASSESAWRAYGYTF
TGTGCCAGCAGTGAATCAGCCTGGAGGGCCTATGGCTACACCTTC
>TRBV3-1|TRBD1|TRBJ1-2|15|.
CASSQEEGAYYGYTF
TGTGCCAGCAGCCAAGAGGAGGGGGCGTACTATGGCTACACCTTC
>TRBV11-2|.|TRBJ1-5|15|.
CASSSSGDSNQPQHF
TGTGCCAGCAGCAGTAGTGGGGATAGCAATCAGCCCCAGCATTTT
>TRBV19|.|TRBJ2-1|15|.
CASSMIPPGQGKQFF
TGTGCCAGTAGTATGATCCCTCCAGGGCAGGGGAAGCAGTTCTTC
>TRBV20-1|TRBD2|TRBJ2-1|14|.
CSAPGLAVHNEQFF
TGCAGTGCCCCGGGACTAGCGGTACACAATGAGCAGTTCTTC
>TRBV7-9|.|TRBJ2-3|18|.
CASSFVRVASPSTDTQYF
TGTGCCAGCAGCTTCGTGCGTGTTGCGTCTCCTAGCACAGATACGCAGTATTTT
>TRBV20-1|.|TRBJ1-2|15|.
CSARDTAAPNYGYTF
TGCAGTGCTAGAGATACTGCCGCTCCTAACTATGGCTACACCTTC
>TRBV30|TRBD2|TRBJ2-7|12|few
CAGTSGLYEQYF
TGTGCCGGGACTAGCGGGTTGTACGAGCAGTACTTC
>TRBV11-2|TRBD2|TRBJ2-7|16|few
CASSSGLARPSYEQYF
TGTGCCAGCAGCTCCGGACTAGCGCGGCCCTCCTACGAGCAGTACTTC
>TRBV10-2|TRBD1|TRBJ2-5|12|few
CASRGQGKTQYF
TGCGCCAGCAGAGGACAGGGAAAGACCCAGTACTTC
>TRBV6-1|.|TRBJ1-2|14|few
CASSEALQIYGYTF
TGTGCCAGCAGTGAAGCGCTACAGATCTATGGCTACACCTTC
>TRBV6-2/TRBV6-3|TRBD1|TRBJ1-1|12|.
CATRGSTGEAFF
TGTGCCACCAGGGGGTCGACAGGAGAAGCTTTCTTT
>TRBV7-2|.|TRBJ2-7|13|.
CASSLTPTSEQYF
TGTGCCAGCAGCTTAACCCCGACTAGCGAGCAGTACTTC
>TRBV6-6|TRBD1|TRBJ2-1|16|few
CASSNPQGALYNEQFF
TGTGCCAGCAGTAACCCCCAGGGGGCGCTCTACAATGAGCAGTTCTTC
>TRBV20-1|.|TRBJ2-2|11|few
CSAPGTGELFF
TGCAGTGCTCCCGGGACCGGGGAGCTGTTTTTT
>TRBV9|.|TRBJ2-1|13|few
CASSVAENNEQFF
TGTGCCAGCAGCGTAGCGGAGAACAATGAGCAGTTCTTC
>TRBV20-1|TRBD1|TRBJ2-7|13|few
CSASHRGGDEQYF
TGCAGTGCTAGCCACAGGGGTGGCGACGAGCAGTACTTC
>TRBV20-1|.|TRBJ1-6|13|few
CSVRSQYNSPLHF
TGCAGTGTAAGGTCACAGTATAATTCACCCCTCCACTTT
>TRBV20-1|TRBD2|TRBJ2-5|14|.
CSAIDQRGYNEQYF
TGCAGTGCTATCGATCAGCGGGGCTACAATGAGCAGTACTTC
>TRBV4-2|TRBD2|TRBJ2-1|15|many
CASSRIAGGDGEQFF
TGTGCCAGCAGCCGAATAGCGGGAGGGGATGGTGAGCAGTTCTTC
>TRBV2|TRBD1|TRBJ2-7|15|few
CASSDWDRLKYEQYF
TGTGCCAGCAGTGATTGGGACAGGCTGAAGTACGAGCAGTACTTC
>TRBV18|.|TRBJ1-1|14|.
CASSDWEVNTGAFF
TGTGCCAGCTCCGACTGGGAGGTGAACACTGGAGCTTTCTTT
>TRBV29-1|.|TRBJ2-6|15|.
CSVPFTGFGANVLTF
TGCAGCGTTCCATTTACAGGGTTTGGGGCCAACGTCCTGACTTTC
>TRBV6-1|TRBD1|TRBJ1-2|16|few
CASKFAGGTSNYGYTF
TGTGCCAGCAAATTCGCAGGGGGCACGTCAAACTATGGCTACACCTTC
>TRBV20-1|.|TRBJ2-7|14|.
CSARRDQSLYEQYF
TGCAGTGCTAGGCGGGACCAGTCCTTGTATGAGCAGTACTTC
>TRBV6-1|.|TRBJ1-4|15|.
CASRGARGRNEKLFF
TGTGCCAGCAGAGGGGCCCGGGGCCGTAATGAAAAACTGTTTTTT
>TRBV5-6|.|TRBJ2-3|15|few
CASSLYSAGSYTQYF
TGTGCCAGCAGCCTGTACAGTGCAGGATCATATACGCAGTATTTT
>TRBV20-1|.|TRBJ2-4|15|.
CSARGYSATKNIQYF
TGCAGTGCTAGAGGCTACAGCGCAACCAAAAACATTCAGTACTTC
>TRBV3-1|.|TRBJ2-7|16|.
CASSQDVGTSYNEQYF
TGTGCCAGCAGCCAAGATGTGGGTACCTCCTACAATGAGCAGTACTTC
>TRBV24-1|.|TRBJ2-1|17|.
CATSDFAGPTSDNEQFF
TGTGCCACCAGTGATTTCGCGGGACCCACCAGTGACAATGAGCAGTTCTTC
>TRBV11-2|.|TRBJ2-7|13|many
CASSLEVSYEQYF
TGTGCCAGCAGTTTAGAGGTTTCCTACGAGCAGTACTTC